This T cell receptor (beta chain) was observed in a study of human T cells and chemical hapten exposure. TCRdb used MiXCR to reprocess the RACE reads, holding one entry per CDR3 protein. The table has roughly 130,000 distinct CDR3 sequences, about 11% seen once. V lost 0 bases, J lost 0 bases, and 1 base stayed unmatched. CDR1 is DFQATT and CDR2 is SNEGSKA in the germline V gene (reference sequence). This CDR3 contains 14 residues. Time point meaning: patch test 3, about 24 weeks after DPC sensitization. The sample's treatment: therapeutic diphenylcyclopropenone sensitization with weekly scalp DPC. This clonotype has a handful of counts.

The material was whole blood, obtained in connection with sensitization to the hapten diphenylcyclopropenone (DPC). The receptor was derived from a woman aged 45-60 years with alopecia areata. Some clones in this sample may be carry-over from other donors' samples. The V and J genes are TRBV20-1 and TRBJ1-1, with 7 bases identical to TRBD1. The CDR3 region is CSARDGTVNTEAFF. CDR3 DNA sequence: TGCAGTGCTAGAGATGGGACAGTGAACACTGAAGCTTTCTTT.